This T cell receptor (beta chain) was captured in a study of T cell repertoires in cytomegalovirus infection (dated by TCRdb to the late 2010s). With respect to the entire study: Donor HLA type was relevant to the analysis, because carriage of CMV infection together with the matching HLA type was indicated by public TCR beta signatures.

The investigation overall reported the following: In both this cohort and an independent cohort of 352 donors, the cumulative frequency of public TCR beta family members distinguished carriers of CMV infection plus the relevant HLA type. In the ex vivo response, HLA-C-restricted CMV-specific TCR beta clonotypes were dominant, and in two of eight donors the single most frequent clonotype came from this HLA-C-restricted group.

Concerning this clonotype itself: Its antigen specificity is not known. There are no base qualities to consult, and no much larger clone falls within one base.

These reads were obtained on an Illumina HiSeq 1500. TCRdb reprocessing: public reads trimmed at Q25 with fastp, clones called with MiXCR, in-frame beta chains kept. Each entry merges the rows of one CDR3 protein and shows their most common DNA and genes. In this sample the table shows around 180,000 distinct CDR3 sequences, 15% to 20% of which occur a single time. The leading ten clones occupy just under 3% of the sample. From its cysteine to its phenylalanine, the CDR3 spans 15 amino acids. The kept DNA is CDR3 alone, 45 bases in frame from the first base. CDR1 DFQATT and CDR2 SNEGSKA were looked up in the germline V gene (reference sequence). V is shortened by 5 bases, J by 6 bases, and the region joining them spans 22 bases.

The source material was PBMCs. The rearrangement combines TRBV20-1 with TRBJ1-1; no D gene can be assigned with confidence. This TCR was recovered from a human donor in good health (CMV status not recorded). Some clones in this sample may be carry-over from other donors' samples. Here is the DNA: TGCAGTGCTTCCCCAGCCGGGAGAAAAAGGGCTGAAGCTTTCTTT. Translated, it gives CSASPAGRKRAEAFF.